Each of the 17 T cell receptor beta chains below was sequenced from the same sample in a study of blood T cell repertoires in COVID-19. The table came from immunoSEQ multiplex PCR; TCRdb's copy has only in-frame clones and leaves some out. The sample contains about 300,000 clones, 85% to 90% of which appear only once. Material: peripheral blood. These receptors all come from a woman between 25 and 40 years old with COVID-19, enrolled during active disease.

The chain joins TRBV27 to TRBJ1-5; perhaps TRBD1 as D (5 bases). This CDR3 is built from 14 residues. Germline-derived CDR1 and CDR2 are MNHEY and SMNVEV (reference sequence). The ends were cut back, 6 bases at V and 7 bases at J, with 16 bases in the middle. In DNA form, the CDR3 reads TGTGCCAGCAGCCTCGGGGGGGGTGGGCAGCCCCAGCATTTT. Its translation is CASSLGGGGQPQHF.

V gene TRBV7-9 combines with J gene TRBJ1-1; 7 nucleotides align to TRBD1. Germline V lookup: CDR1 SEHNR, CDR2 FQNEAQ (reference sequence). This CDR3 comprises 14 residues. The V and J ends lost 6 bases and 7 bases, in that order; junction bases with no gene match: 11. CDR3 loop: CASSQYRGQGEAFF. In DNA form, the CDR3 reads TGTGCCAGCAGTCAATATAGGGGGCAGGGTGAAGCTTTCTTT.

The chain is built from TRBV21-1 and TRBJ2-7; the D call of TRBD2 is as the table states it, not checked on the DNA. TRBV21-1 counts as a pseudogene. CDR3 length equals 15 residues. CDR3 sequence (DNA): TGTGCCAGCAGCCTATCGGAGGCATTAACCTACGAGCAGTACGTC. Amino acid sequence: CASSLSEALTYEQYV.

V gene TRBV4-1 combines with J gene TRBJ1-5, with D perhaps TRBD1 (6 bases). The CDR3 has 15 residues. V dropped 4 bases and J dropped 7 bases, with 17 bases sitting between them. The germline CDR1 and CDR2 sequences are MGHRA and YSYEKL. CDR3 nucleotide sequence: TGCGCCAGCAGCCTCCTACAGGGAGCGCGACAGCCCCAGCATTTT. Translation gives CASSLLQGARQPQHF.

This clone was recorded once. V usage is TRBV28 and J usage is TRBJ1-3, with 7 bases that match TRBD1. V lost 6 bases and J lost 4; bases outside the gene matches: 3. The CDR3 is made up of 13 amino acids. Per germline, CDR1 MDHEN and CDR2 SYDVKM. The CDR3 region is CASRTTGGNTIYF. CDR3 nucleotide sequence: TGTGCCAGCAGGACGACAGGGGGAAACACCATATATTTT.

This chain connects TRBV7-6 to TRBJ2-1; 7 bases are shared with TRBD2. The CDR3 length is 14 residues. After removal of 1 base from V and 8 bases from J, the junction contained 5 bases not matched to a gene. The germline CDR1 and CDR2 sequences are SGHVS and FNYEAQ. CDR3 sequence reads: CASSLDRGGDEQFF. CDR3 coding DNA: TGTGCCAGCAGCTTAGATAGGGGAGGGGATGAGCAGTTCTTC.

This clone was recorded once. The chain joins TRBV7-2 to TRBJ2-2; TRBD2 matches 10 bases. This CDR3 is built from 17 residues. Germline V gene data show CDR1 as SGHTA and CDR2 as FQGNSA. The trim removed 5 bases at V and 2 bases at J, leaving 8 bases unmatched. CDR3: CASSNPSGGFNTGELFF. The CDR3 nucleotides are TGTGCCAGCAGCAATCCTAGCGGGGGTTTCAACACCGGGGAGCTGTTTTTT.

CDR3: CASSLVLGNEQFF. For the CDR3, the DNA is TGTGCCAGCAGTTTAGTCCTAGGCAATGAGCAGTTCTTC. The chain joins TRBV12-3 or TRBV12-4 to TRBJ2-1; D is unresolved. This CDR3 spans 13 amino acids. Trimming shortened V by 1 base and J by 6 bases, and 7 bases separated the two germline ends.

V is TRBV9 and J is TRBJ1-6, with 8 bases aligning to TRBD1. The ends lost 5 bases at V and 8 bases at J; junction bases unmatched: 9. Germline V gene lookup returns CDR1 SGDLS and CDR2 YYNGEE. The CDR3 is made up of 15 amino acids. DNA of the CDR3: TGTGCCAGCAGAAAGAGACAGGGGAGGGATTCACCCCTCCACTTT. Its translation: CASRKRQGRDSPLHF.

The gene calls are TRBV11-1 and TRBJ2-5; D uncertain. CDR1 is SGHAT, CDR2 FQDESV, per germline (reference sequence). V lost 4 bases and J lost 5, with 8 bases in between. This CDR3 is built from 12 residues. CDR3 protein: CASSSNLETQYF. The CDR3 DNA sequence: TGTGCCAGCAGCTCGAACTTGGAGACCCAGTACTTC.

This chain joins TRBV15 and TRBJ1-2, with D possibly being TRBD1 (5 bases). CDR1 and CDR2 from the germline V gene are LNHNV and YYDKDF (reference sequence). V gave up 1 base and J gave up 7 bases, with 13 bases separating them. The CDR3 covers 14 residues. The CDR3 DNA reads as TGTGCCACCAGCAGAGGGGCGGGAGGGGCTGGCTACACCTTC. Its translation: CATSRGAGGAGYTF.

This chain uses TRBV24-1 with TRBJ1-1; 10 nucleotides match TRBD1. Germline assignment: CDR1 KGHDR and CDR2 SFDVKD. With V trimmed by 5 bases and J by 5 bases, 7 bases remained unmatched. The CDR3 consists of 15 residues. The CDR3 here is CATSGRQGAKTEAFF. The DNA for the CDR3 is TGTGCCACCAGTGGGCGACAGGGGGCGAAAACTGAAGCTTTCTTT.

V gene TRBV19 combines with J gene TRBJ1-5; D perhaps matches TRBD1 (6 bases). Per germline, CDR1 LNHDA and CDR2 SQIVND (reference sequence). Trimming took off 8 bases at V and 0 bases at J, with 14 bases between the two ends. CDR3 length: 15 amino acids. The CDR3: CASDRWDISNQPQHF. In DNA, the CDR3 is TGTGCCAGTGACAGATGGGACATTAGCAATCAGCCCCAGCATTTT.

The rearrangement uses TRBV27 and TRBJ1-1, with TRBD1 as a possible D gene (6 bases). V was shortened by 4 bases and J by 1 base, with 10 bases between the two germline ends. The CDR3 spans 14 residues. Germline V gene sequence: CDR1 MNHEY, CDR2 SMNVEV (reference sequence). CDR3 sequence reads: CASSSRGTNTEAFF. Here the CDR3 DNA reads TGTGCCAGCAGTTCCAGGGGTACGAACACTGAAGCTTTCTTT.

The rearrangement uses TRBV24-1 and TRBJ1-3; D is unresolved. Trimming removed 6 bases from V and 4 bases from J, with 6 bases in between. The CDR3 consists of 12 residues. Per germline, CDR1 KGHDR and CDR2 SFDVKD. For the CDR3, the DNA is TGTGCCACCAGTCAAGAGGGAAACACCATATATTTT. This translates into CATSQEGNTIYF.

The genes are TRBV6-5 and TRBJ1-5; possible D gene TRBD1, 6 bases. V was clipped by 10 bases and J by 6 bases, with 13 bases between them. Germline CDR1 and CDR2: MNHEY and SVGAGI. CDR3 size: 12 residues. CDR3 protein: CATGRGAQPQHF. In DNA form, the CDR3 reads TGTGCCACCGGGAGGGGGGCTCAGCCCCAGCATTTT.

This clone was seen more than once but under ten times. This sequence joins TRBV20-1 and TRBJ1-6, with D possibly TRBD1 on 5 matching bases. The germline V gene encodes CDR1 DFQATT and CDR2 SNEGSKA (reference sequence). This CDR3 region has 14 residues. The V end was cut by 3 bases, the J end by 8 bases, with 14 bases between. The CDR3 nucleotides read TGCAGTGCTAGTGGAGGACACGATCATTCACCCCTCCACTTT. Residues: CSASGGHDHSPLHF.